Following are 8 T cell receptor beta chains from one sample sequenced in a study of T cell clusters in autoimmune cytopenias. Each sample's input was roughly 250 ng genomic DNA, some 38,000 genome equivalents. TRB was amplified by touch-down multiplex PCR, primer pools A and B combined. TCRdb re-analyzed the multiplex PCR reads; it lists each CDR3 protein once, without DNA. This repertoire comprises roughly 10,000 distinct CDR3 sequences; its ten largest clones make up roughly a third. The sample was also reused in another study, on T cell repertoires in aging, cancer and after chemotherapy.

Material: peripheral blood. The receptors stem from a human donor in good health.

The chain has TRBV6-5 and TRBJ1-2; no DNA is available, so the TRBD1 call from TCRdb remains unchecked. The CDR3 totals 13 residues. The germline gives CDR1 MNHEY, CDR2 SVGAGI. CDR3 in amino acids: CASSGGQSGGYTF.

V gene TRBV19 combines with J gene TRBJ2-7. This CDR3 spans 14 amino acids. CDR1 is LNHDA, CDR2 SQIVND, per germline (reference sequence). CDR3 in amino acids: CASRHFIGSYEQYF.

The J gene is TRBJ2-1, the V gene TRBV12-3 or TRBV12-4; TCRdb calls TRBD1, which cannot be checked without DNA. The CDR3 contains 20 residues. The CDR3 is CASSLLPGGVVLNHSNEQFF.

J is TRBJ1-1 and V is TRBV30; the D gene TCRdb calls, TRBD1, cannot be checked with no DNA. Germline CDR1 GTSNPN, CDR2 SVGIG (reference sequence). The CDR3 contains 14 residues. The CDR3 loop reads CAWGTGVGGTEAFF.

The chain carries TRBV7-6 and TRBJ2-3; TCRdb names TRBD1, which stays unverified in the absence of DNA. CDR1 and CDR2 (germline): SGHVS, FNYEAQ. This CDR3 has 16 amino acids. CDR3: CASSPGQLIGTDTQYF.

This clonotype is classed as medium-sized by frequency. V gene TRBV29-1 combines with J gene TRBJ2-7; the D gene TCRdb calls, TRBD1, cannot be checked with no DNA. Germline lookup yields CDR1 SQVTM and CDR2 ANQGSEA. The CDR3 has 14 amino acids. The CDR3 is CSVLMTGLTYEQYF.

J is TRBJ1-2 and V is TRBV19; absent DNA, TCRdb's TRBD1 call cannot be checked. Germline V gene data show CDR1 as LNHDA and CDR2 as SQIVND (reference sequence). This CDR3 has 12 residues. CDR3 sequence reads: CASSMAGVGYTF.

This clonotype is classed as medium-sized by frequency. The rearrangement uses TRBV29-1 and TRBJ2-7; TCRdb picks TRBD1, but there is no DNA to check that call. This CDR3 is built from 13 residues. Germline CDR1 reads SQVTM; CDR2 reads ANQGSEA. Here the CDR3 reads CSVQDRGGYEQYF.